The rows below give T cell receptor beta chains drawn from one sample of a study of CD8 T cells in ankylosing spondylitis. TCRdb independently ran MiXCR on the 5' RACE reads; one entry per CDR3 protein. The top ten clones hold about 0.5% of a sample with hundreds of thousands of distinct CDR3 sequences, about 12% of them seen once. The source material was blood, either unsorted or a sorted T cell fraction (not recorded which). All receptors derive from a male donor with ankylosing spondylitis. Both conserved end residues are part of each CDR3. Fields, in order: J gene, D gene, clone size, CDR3 length, V gene, CDR3 DNA, CDR3 protein. The D gene is left open where the match is weak. Not every row has a clone size; where given, it reads once, few, many or a size class.

>TRBJ2-1|TRBD1|few|13|TRBV20-1
TGCAGTGCTACCGGGACAGGGCGGAATGAGCAGTTCTTC
CSATGTGRNEQFF
>TRBJ2-7|TRBD1|few|13|TRBV5-1
TGCGCCAGCGGACAGGCTGACTCCTACGAGCAGTACTTC
CASGQADSYEQYF
>TRBJ2-5|NA|NA|16|TRBV5-1
TGCGCCAGCAGCTTGGGAGGTCCGAGTGGGGGTGAGACCCAGTACTTC
CASSLGGPSGGETQYF
>TRBJ1-5|NA|many|17|TRBV20-1
TGCAGTGCTAGAGTGAGCCCCAGGGTGTCGGGAAATCAGCCCCAGCATTTT
CSARVSPRVSGNQPQHF
>TRBJ2-1|TRBD2|many|14|TRBV20-1
TGCAGTGCAACGACTAGCGGGGCTACGAGTGAGCAGTTCTTC
CSATTSGATSEQFF
>TRBJ1-5|NA|NA|15|TRBV28
TGTGCCAGCAGTTTATTTGGGGTTAGCAATCAGCCCCAGCATTTT
CASSLFGVSNQPQHF
>TRBJ2-7|NA|few|13|TRBV18
TGTGCCAGTCAACGAGTAGGGTTGGAGGAGCAGTACTTC
CASQRVGLEEQYF
>TRBJ1-1|NA|few|16|TRBV4-3
TGCGCCAGCAGCCCCCGACGGGCTGGGGAGAACACTGAAGCTTTCTTT
CASSPRRAGENTEAFF
>TRBJ2-3|NA|few|16|TRBV20-1
TGCAGTGCTAAGACGGCAGGCGGCCCCCCCACAGATACGCAGTATTTT
CSAKTAGGPPTDTQYF
>TRBJ2-1|NA|few|14|TRBV7-6
TGTGCCAGCAGCTTCCGGGTATCCTACAATGAGCAGTTCTTC
CASSFRVSYNEQFF
>TRBJ2-3|NA|NA|15|TRBV7-2
TGTGCCAGCAGCTTAGCGGGCGGGTTCACAGATACGCAGTATTTT
CASSLAGGFTDTQYF
>TRBJ2-7|NA|NA|14|TRBV10-3
TGTGCCATCAGTGAGTCGGGACTCAGGGGGGAGCAGTACTTC
CAISESGLRGEQYF
>TRBJ2-3|NA|few|14|TRBV12-3/TRBV12-4
TGTGCCAGCAACCCTCTGTTGGGCACAGATACGCAGTATTTT
CASNPLLGTDTQYF
>TRBJ1-6|TRBD1|few|15|TRBV15
TGTGCCACCAGCAGCCGGGACAGATTGAATTCACCCCTCCACTTT
CATSSRDRLNSPLHF
>TRBJ1-2|NA|many|14|TRBV12-3/TRBV12-4
TGTGCCAGCAGGGGGACGGCAGCTAACTATGGCTACACCTTC
CASRGTAANYGYTF
>TRBJ2-7|TRBD2|NA|16|TRBV29-1
TGCAGCGTTGAAGACACTAGCGGGATGAGCTCCTACGAGCAGTACTTC
CSVEDTSGMSSYEQYF
>TRBJ2-1|NA|NA|15|TRBV20-1
TGCAGTGCTAGTCCCCATAGAGGAGCCTACAATGAGCAGTTCTTC
CSASPHRGAYNEQFF
>TRBJ2-1|NA|NA|21|TRBV12-2
TGTGCAAGTCGTTTAAGGTTAGGCAGGGCCTCTGTGGGAGGGCCGGGGCTTGAGCAGTTCTTC
CASRLRLGRASVGGPGLEQFF
>TRBJ2-1|TRBD2|NA|14|TRBV20-1
TGCAGTGGCTTCATTAGCGGGAGAGGCAATGAGCAGTTCTTC
CSGFISGRGNEQFF
>TRBJ1-2|NA|few|13|TRBV7-9
TGTGCCAGCAGCCCACAGCCTAACTATGGCTACACCTTC
CASSPQPNYGYTF
>TRBJ2-2|TRBD2|many|21|TRBV4-2
TGTGCCAGCAGCCAGAGAGTGGGGACTAACGACATAAACGCGAACACCGGGGAGCTGTTTTTT
CASSQRVGTNDINANTGELFF
>TRBJ2-2|NA|many|13|TRBV5-1
TGCGCCAGCAGCCTGACGTGGGACGGGGAGCTGTTTTTT
CASSLTWDGELFF
>TRBJ1-4|NA|few|14|TRBV5-1
TGCGCCAGCAGCTTGGAAGGGAGGAATGAAAAACTGTTTTTT
CASSLEGRNEKLFF
>TRBJ1-2|NA|NA|13|TRBV20-1
TGCAGCGCTCTCCGGCAGCCGAACTATGGCTACACCTTC
CSALRQPNYGYTF
>TRBJ2-7|TRBD1|few|16|TRBV5-1
TGCGCCAGCAGCTTGGTACCACAGGGGGTTGGGTACGAGCAGTACTTC
CASSLVPQGVGYEQYF
>TRBJ1-1|TRBD1|NA|18|TRBV5-1
TGCGCCAGCAGCTTGGTTCGGGGACAGAGGGGATTGAACACTGAAGCTTTCTTT
CASSLVRGQRGLNTEAFF
>TRBJ2-3|TRBD2|few|16|TRBV20-1
TGCAGTGCCCCCCCCGCACTAGCGGGGGAGACAGATACGCAGTATTTT
CSAPPALAGETDTQYF
>TRBJ1-4|NA|many|15|TRBV7-9
TGTGCCAGCAGCCTGAACAGGGCTTCCGGTGAAAAACTGTTTTTT
CASSLNRASGEKLFF
>TRBJ1-1|TRBD1|NA|14|TRBV20-1
TGCAGTGCACCAGGACAGGGGGTTTCCCCTGAAGCTTTCTTT
CSAPGQGVSPEAFF
>TRBJ2-5|NA|many|13|TRBV12-3/TRBV12-4
TGTGCCAGCAGTTTCCGAAGTGGGAAGACCCAGTACTTC
CASSFRSGKTQYF
>TRBJ1-5|TRBD1|few|14|TRBV10-3
TGTGCCATCAGCCGGGACAGGGGTTATCAGCCCCAGCATTTT
CAISRDRGYQPQHF
>TRBJ2-7|TRBD2|few|14|TRBV20-1
TGCAGTGCCGGACGACTAGCGGGGGCCTACGAGCAGTACTTC
CSAGRLAGAYEQYF
>TRBJ2-5|NA|NA|14|TRBV4-3
TGCGCCAGCAGCCAAGATGGTGGCTATACGACCCAGTACTTC
CASSQDGGYTTQYF
>TRBJ2-7|NA|few|12|TRBV20-1
TGCAGTGCTAAACCAGGGCCGGGAGAGCAGTACTTC
CSAKPGPGEQYF
>TRBJ1-1|NA|few|12|TRBV20-1
TGCAGTGCCAGAACAGGTTTCAACGAAGCTTTCTTT
CSARTGFNEAFF
>TRBJ2-1|NA|NA|15|TRBV5-1
TGCGCCAGCAGCTCATCCGGGACGGAATACAATGAGCAGTTCTTC
CASSSSGTEYNEQFF
>TRBJ1-5|NA|few|16|TRBV6-5
TGTGCCAGCAGTTCGTGGGACGGTTATAGCAATCAGCCCCAGCATTTT
CASSSWDGYSNQPQHF